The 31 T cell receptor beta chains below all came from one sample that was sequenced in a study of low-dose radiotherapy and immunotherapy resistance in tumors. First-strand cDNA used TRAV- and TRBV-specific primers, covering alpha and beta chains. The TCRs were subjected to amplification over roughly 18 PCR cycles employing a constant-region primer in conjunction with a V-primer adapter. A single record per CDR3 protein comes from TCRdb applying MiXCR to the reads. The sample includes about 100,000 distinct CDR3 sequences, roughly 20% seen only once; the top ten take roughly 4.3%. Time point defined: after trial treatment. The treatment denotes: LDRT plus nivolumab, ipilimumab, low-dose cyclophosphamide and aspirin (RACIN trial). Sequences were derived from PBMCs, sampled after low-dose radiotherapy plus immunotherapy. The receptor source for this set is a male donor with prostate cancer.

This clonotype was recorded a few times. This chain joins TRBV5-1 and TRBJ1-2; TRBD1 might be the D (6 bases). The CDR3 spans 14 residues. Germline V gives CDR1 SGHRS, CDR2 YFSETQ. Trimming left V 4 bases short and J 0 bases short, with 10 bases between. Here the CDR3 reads CASSKDRANYGYTF. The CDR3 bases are TGCGCCAGCAGCAAGGACAGAGCTAACTATGGCTACACCTTC.

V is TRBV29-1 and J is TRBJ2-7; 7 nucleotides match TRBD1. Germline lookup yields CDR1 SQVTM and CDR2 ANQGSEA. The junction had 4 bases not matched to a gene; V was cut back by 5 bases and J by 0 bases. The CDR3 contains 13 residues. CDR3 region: CSVRTGPSYEQYF. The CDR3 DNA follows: TGCAGCGTTAGGACAGGTCCCTCCTACGAGCAGTACTTC.

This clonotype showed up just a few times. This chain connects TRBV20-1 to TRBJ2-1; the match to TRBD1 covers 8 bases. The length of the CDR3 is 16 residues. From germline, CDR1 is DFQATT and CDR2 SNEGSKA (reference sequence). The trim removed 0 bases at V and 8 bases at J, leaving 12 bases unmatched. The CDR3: CSAREVGTGFWYEQFF. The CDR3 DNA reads TGCAGTGCTAGAGAAGTGGGGACAGGTTTTTGGTATGAGCAGTTCTTC.

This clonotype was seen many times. CDR3 DNA sequence: TGTGCCAGCAGCCAAGCCACCTCTAGCACAGATACGCAGTATTTT. Amino acid sequence: CASSQATSSTDTQYF. The gene calls are TRBV14 and TRBJ2-3, with no clear D. The CDR3 contains 15 residues. V gave up 1 base and J gave up 0 bases, with 8 bases separating them. CDR1 is SGHDN, CDR2 FVKESK, per germline. Combining the CDR3 with reference TRBV14 and TRBJ2-3 gives the whole variable domain EAGVTQFPSHSVIEKGQTVTLRCDPISGHDNLYWYRRVMGKEIKFLLHFVKESKQDESGMPNNRFLAERTGGTYSTLKVQPAELEDSGVYFCASSQATSSTDTQYFGPGTRLTVL.

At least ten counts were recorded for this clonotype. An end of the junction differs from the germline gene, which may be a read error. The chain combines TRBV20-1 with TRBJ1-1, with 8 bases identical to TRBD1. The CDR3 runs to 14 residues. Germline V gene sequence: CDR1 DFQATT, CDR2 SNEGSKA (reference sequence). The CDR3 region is CSARDPPDRAPACF. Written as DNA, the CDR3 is TGCAGTGCTAGAGACCCCCCGGACAGGGCCCCGGCTTGCTTT.

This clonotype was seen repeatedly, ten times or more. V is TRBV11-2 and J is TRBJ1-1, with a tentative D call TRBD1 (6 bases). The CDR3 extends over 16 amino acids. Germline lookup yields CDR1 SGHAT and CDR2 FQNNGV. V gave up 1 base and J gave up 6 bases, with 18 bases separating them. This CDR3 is CASSLVGGESSAEAFF. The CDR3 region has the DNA TGTGCCAGCAGCTTAGTAGGGGGGGAAAGCTCTGCTGAAGCTTTCTTT.

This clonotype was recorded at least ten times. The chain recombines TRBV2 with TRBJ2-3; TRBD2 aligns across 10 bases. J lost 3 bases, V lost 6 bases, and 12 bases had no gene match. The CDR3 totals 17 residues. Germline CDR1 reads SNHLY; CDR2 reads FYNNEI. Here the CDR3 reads CASRLLAGGGATDTQYF. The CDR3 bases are TGTGCCAGCAGGTTGTTAGCGGGGGGAGGGGCGACAGATACGCAGTATTTT.

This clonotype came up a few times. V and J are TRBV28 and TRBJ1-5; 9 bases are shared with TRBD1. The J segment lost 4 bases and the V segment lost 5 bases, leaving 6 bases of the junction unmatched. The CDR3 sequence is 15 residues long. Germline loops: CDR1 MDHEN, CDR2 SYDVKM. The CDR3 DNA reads TGTGCCAGCAGTGGGGCCGGGACAGGGAATCAGCCCCAGCATTTT. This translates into CASSGAGTGNQPQHF. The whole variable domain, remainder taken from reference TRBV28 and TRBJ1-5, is DVKVTQSSRYLVKRTGEKVFLECVQDMDHENMFWYRQDPGLGLRLIYFSYDVKMKEKGDIPEGYSVSREKKERFSLILESASTNQTSMYLCASSGAGTGNQPQHFGDGTRLSIL.

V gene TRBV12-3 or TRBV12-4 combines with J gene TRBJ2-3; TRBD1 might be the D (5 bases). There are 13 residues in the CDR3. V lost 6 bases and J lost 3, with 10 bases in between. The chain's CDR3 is CASRAPGTDTQYF. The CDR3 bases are TGTGCCAGCAGGGCCCCAGGGACAGATACGCAGTATTTT.

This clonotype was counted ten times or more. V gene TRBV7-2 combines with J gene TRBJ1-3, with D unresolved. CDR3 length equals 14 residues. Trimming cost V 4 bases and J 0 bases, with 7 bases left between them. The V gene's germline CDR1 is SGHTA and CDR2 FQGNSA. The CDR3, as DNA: TGTGCCAGCAGCTCCCCCCTCTCTGGAAACACCATATATTTT. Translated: CASSSPLSGNTIYF. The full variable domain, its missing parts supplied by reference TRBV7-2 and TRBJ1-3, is GAGVSQSPSNKVTEKGKDVELRCDPISGHTALYWYRQSLGQGLEFLIYFQGNSAPDKSGLPSDRFSAERTGGSVSTLTIQRTQQEDSAVYLCASSSPLSGNTIYFGEGSWLTVV.

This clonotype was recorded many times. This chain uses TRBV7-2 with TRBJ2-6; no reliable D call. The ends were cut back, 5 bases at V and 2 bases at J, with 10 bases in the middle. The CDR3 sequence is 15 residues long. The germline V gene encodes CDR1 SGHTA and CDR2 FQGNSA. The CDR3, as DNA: TGTGCCAGCAGCCGAAGTGGTACTGGGGCCAACGTCCTGACTTTC. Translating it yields CASSRSGTGANVLTF. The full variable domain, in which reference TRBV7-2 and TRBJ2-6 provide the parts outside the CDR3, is GAGVSQSPSNKVTEKGKDVELRCDPISGHTALYWYRQSLGQGLEFLIYFQGNSAPDKSGLPSDRFSAERTGGSVSTLTIQRTQQEDSAVYLCASSRSGTGANVLTFGAGSRLTVL.

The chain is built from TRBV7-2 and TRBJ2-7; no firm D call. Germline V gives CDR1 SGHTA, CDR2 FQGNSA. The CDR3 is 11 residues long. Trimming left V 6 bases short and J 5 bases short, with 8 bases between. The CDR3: CASRVGHEQYF. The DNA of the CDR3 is TGTGCCAGCAGGGTAGGCCACGAGCAGTACTTC.

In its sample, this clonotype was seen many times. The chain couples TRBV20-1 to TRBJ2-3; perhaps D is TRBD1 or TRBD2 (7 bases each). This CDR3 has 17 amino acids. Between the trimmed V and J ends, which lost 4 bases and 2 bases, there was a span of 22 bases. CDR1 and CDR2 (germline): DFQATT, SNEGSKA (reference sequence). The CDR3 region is CSAKAHQGGPTTDTQYF. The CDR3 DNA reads TGCAGTGCTAAGGCCCACCAGGGGGGGCCCACCACAGATACGCAGTATTTT.

CDR3 in amino acids: CASRRGELTDTQYF. The CDR3 nucleotides are TGTGCCAGCAGGCGGGGGGAACTCACAGATACGCAGTATTTT. The gene calls are TRBV6-8 and TRBJ2-3; 8 bases match TRBD2. V was clipped by 6 bases and J by 2 bases; unmatched bases: 4. CDR1 is MNHGY and CDR2 is SAAAGT in the germline V gene. The CDR3 has 14 residues.

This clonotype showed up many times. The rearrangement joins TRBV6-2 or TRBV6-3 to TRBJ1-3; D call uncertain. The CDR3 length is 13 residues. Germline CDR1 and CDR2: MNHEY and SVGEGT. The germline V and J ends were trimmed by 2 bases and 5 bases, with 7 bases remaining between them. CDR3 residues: CASSYSHRNTIYF. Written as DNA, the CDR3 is TGTGCCAGCAGTTACAGCCATCGAAACACCATATATTTT.

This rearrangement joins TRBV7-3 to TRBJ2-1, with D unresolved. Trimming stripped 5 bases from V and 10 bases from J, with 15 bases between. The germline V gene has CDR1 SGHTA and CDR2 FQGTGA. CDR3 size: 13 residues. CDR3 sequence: CASSPPAAGEQFF. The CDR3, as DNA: TGTGCCAGCAGCCCCCCAGCCGCCGGAGAGCAGTTCTTC.

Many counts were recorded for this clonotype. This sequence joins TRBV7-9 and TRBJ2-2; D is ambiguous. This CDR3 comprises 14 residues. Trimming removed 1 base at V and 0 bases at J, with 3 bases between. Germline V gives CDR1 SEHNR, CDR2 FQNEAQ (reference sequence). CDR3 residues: CASSLEANTGELFF. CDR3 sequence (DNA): TGTGCCAGCAGCTTAGAAGCGAACACCGGGGAGCTGTTTTTT.

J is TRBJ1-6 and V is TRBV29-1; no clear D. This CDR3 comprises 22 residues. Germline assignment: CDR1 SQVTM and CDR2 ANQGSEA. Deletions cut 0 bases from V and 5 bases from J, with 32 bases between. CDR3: CSVEDLVGEGQIPTLNNSPLHF. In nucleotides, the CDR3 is TGCAGCGTTGAAGATCTTGTTGGCGAAGGGCAGATCCCTACCCTAAATAATTCACCCCTCCACTTT.

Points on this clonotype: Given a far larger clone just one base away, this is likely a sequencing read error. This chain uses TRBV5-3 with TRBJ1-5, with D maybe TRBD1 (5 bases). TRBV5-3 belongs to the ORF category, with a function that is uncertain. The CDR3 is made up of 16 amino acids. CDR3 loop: CASSTGRGGSNQPEHF. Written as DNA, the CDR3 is TGTGCCAGCAGCACGGGAAGGGGCGGGAGCAATCAGCCCGAGCATTTT.

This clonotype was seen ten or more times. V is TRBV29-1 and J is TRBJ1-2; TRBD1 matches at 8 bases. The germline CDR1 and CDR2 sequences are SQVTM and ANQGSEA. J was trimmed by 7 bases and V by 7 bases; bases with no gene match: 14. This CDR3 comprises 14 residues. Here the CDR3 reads CSANRDPTGGGYTF. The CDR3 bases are TGCAGCGCCAACCGGGACCCAACAGGGGGTGGCTACACCTTC.

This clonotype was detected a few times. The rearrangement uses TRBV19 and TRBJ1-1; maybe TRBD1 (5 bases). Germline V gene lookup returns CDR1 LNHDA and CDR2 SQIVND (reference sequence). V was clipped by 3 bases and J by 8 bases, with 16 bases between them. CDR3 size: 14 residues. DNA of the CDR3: TGTGCCAGTAGTATGGTCGCAGGCCGGGGGGAAGCTTTCTTT. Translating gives CASSMVAGRGEAFF. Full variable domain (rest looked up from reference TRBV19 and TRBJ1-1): DGGITQSPKYLFRKEGQNVTLSCEQNLNHDAMYWYRQDPGQGLRLIYYSQIVNDFQKGDIAEGYSVSREKKESFPLTVTSAQKNPTAFYLCASSMVAGRGEAFFGQGTRLTVV.

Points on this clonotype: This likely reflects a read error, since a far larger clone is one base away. The CDR3 reads CASSRASGELYEQYF. The CDR3 DNA is TGTGCCAGCAGCCGCGCTAGCGGGGAGCTCTACGAGCAGTACTTC. This chain uses TRBV11-1 with TRBJ2-7, with TRBD2 matching over 9 bases. The V and J ends lost 5 bases and 3 bases, in that order; junction bases with no gene match: 8. The CDR3 is 15 amino acids. Per the germline V gene, CDR1 is SGHAT and CDR2 is FQDESV (reference sequence).

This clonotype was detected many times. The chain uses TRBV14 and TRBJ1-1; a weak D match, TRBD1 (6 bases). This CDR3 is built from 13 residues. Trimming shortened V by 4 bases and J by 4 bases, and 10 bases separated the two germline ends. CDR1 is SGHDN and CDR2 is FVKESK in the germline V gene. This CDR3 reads CASSRGRGTEAFF. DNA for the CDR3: TGTGCCAGCAGCCGAGGCAGGGGCACTGAAGCTTTCTTT.

The CDR3 DNA is TGTGCCAGCAGTTTTGACTCCTACGAGCAGTACTTC. Its protein is CASSFDSYEQYF. V and J are TRBV12-3 or TRBV12-4 and TRBJ2-7; D is undetermined. This CDR3 is 12 amino acids long. Trimming shortened V by 3 bases and J by 0 bases, and 3 bases separated the two germline ends.

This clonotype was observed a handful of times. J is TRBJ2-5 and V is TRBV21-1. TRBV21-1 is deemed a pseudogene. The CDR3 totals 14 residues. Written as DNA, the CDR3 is TGTGCCAGCAACCCCGACTTGACTCAAGAGACCCAGTACTTC. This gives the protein CASNPDLTQETQYF.

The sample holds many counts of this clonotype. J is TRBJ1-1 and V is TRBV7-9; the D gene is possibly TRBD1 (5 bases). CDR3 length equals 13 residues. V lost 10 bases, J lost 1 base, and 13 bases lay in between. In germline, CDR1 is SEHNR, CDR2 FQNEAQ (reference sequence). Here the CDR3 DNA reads TGTGCCACCTTATACGGACAGAACACTGAAGCTTTCTTT. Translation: CATLYGQNTEAFF.

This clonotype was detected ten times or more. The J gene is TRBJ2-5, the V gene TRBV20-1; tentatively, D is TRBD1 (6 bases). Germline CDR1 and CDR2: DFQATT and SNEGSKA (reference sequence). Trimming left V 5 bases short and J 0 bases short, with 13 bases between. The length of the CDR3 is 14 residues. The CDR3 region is CSALDRKYQETQYF. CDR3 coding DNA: TGCAGTGCTCTGGACAGAAAGTACCAAGAGACCCAGTACTTC.

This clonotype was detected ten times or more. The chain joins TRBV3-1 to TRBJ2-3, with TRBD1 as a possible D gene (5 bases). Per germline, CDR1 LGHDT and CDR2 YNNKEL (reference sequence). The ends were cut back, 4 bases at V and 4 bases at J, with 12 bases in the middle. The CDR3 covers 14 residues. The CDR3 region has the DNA TGTGCCAGCAGCCCCCGGGCAGGGTCAGATACGCAGTATTTT. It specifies CASSPRAGSDTQYF.

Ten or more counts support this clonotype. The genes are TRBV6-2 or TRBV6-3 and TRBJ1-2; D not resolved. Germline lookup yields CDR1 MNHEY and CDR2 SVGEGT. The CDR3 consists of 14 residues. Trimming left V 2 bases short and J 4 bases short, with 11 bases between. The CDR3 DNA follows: TGTGCCAGCAGTTACGGTGGACCCGGCTATGGCTACACCTTC. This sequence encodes CASSYGGPGYGYTF.

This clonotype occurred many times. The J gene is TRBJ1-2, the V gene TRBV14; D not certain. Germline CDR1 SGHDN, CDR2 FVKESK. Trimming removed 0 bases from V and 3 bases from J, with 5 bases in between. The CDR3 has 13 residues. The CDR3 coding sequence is TGTGCCAGCAGCCAAGATACCTACTATGGCTACACCTTC. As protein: CASSQDTYYGYTF.

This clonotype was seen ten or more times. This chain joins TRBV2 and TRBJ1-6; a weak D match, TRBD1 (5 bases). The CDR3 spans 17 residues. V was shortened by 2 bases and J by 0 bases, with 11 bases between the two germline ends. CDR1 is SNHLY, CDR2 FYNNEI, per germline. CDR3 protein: CASSELRGSSYNSPLHF. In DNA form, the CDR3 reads TGTGCCAGCAGTGAATTGAGGGGAAGCTCCTATAATTCACCCCTCCACTTT.